A selection of T cell receptor beta chains follows, all from one sample in a study of blood T cell repertoires in COVID-19. Assay: immunoSEQ multiplex PCR; the TCRdb copy retains only in-frame clones and omits some. Counted here are about 380,000 clones, more than 70% occurring once; the ten biggest clones make up 0.9% to 1.5%. Sequences were obtained from PBMCs or T cells enriched from blood (not recorded which). The receptors here all came from a young woman who had recovered from COVID-19. The CDR3 runs from the conserved cysteine through the conserved F or W. The order of the fields is D gene, V gene, J gene, clone size, CDR3 DNA, CDR3 protein. The D gene is left open where the match is weak. Clone sizes are given selectively: once, few, many, or a class where the clone is expanded.

NA	TRBV7-3	TRBJ1-1	NA	TGTGCCAGCAGCCCCCAGGCGAGTACTGAAGCTTTCTTT	CASSPQASTEAFF
NA	TRBV6-5	TRBJ2-5	NA	TGTGCCAGCAGTTACGAGAGGGGGTCAGAGACCCAGTACTTC	CASSYERGSETQYF
NA	TRBV24-1	TRBJ2-6	NA	TGTGCCGCCCAGGGCTCTGGGGCCAACGTCCTGACTTTC	CAAQGSGANVLTF
NA	TRBV30	TRBJ2-1	few	TGTGCCTGGAGTCAAGTAGTCGGTGAGCAGTTCTTC	CAWSQVVGEQFF
TRBD1	TRBV29-1	TRBJ2-5	NA	TGCAGCGTTGAAGGACAGGGGGGCGGGGAGACCCAGTACTTC	CSVEGQGGGETQYF
NA	TRBV7-2	TRBJ2-3	NA	TGTGCCAGCAGCCAGGGCGCGGGGCACAGCACAGATACGCAGTATTTT	CASSQGAGHSTDTQYF
TRBD1	TRBV3-1/TRBV3-2	TRBJ2-7	NA	TGTGCCAGCAGCCCGGGACAGGGGTACTACGAGCAGTACTTC	CASSPGQGYYEQYF
NA	TRBV9	TRBJ2-1	NA	TGTGCCAGCAGCCCCCGGGATCCCTCCTACAATGAGCAGTTCTTC	CASSPRDPSYNEQFF
NA	TRBV7-9	TRBJ1-5	once	TGTGCCAGCAGCTTGTCGGGTTCCGGGAGCAATCAGCCCCAGCATTTT	CASSLSGSGSNQPQHF
TRBD1	TRBV29-1	TRBJ1-5	NA	TGCAGCGTGAGGACAGGGAGTAATCAGCCCCAACATTTT	CSVRTGSNQPQHF
NA	TRBV7-9	TRBJ2-2	NA	TGTGCCAGCACTGGGACGACGGGGGTTCTTGCCGGGGAGCTGTTTTTT	CASTGTTGVLAGELFF
NA	TRBV5-1	TRBJ1-1	once	TGCGCCAGCAGCTTGGCCCAACCGGGGAACACTGAAGCTTTCTTT	CASSLAQPGNTEAFF
NA	TRBV19	TRBJ2-2	NA	TGTGCCAGTAGCAAACCCGGGGCGAACACCGGGGAGCTGTTTTTT	CASSKPGANTGELFF
NA	TRBV5-6	TRBJ2-2	NA	TGTGCCAGCAGCTTCGCCCGGGACACGAACACCGGGGAGCTGTTTTTT	CASSFARDTNTGELFF
NA	TRBV24-1	TRBJ2-2	NA	TGTGCCACCAGTGATATCCGGGACAAGAACACCGGGGAGCTGTTTTTT	CATSDIRDKNTGELFF
NA	TRBV24-1	TRBJ2-1	once	TGTGCCACCAGTGGTACCGGGACTCAAGGCCTCAATGAGCAGTTCTTC	CATSGTGTQGLNEQFF
TRBD1	TRBV13	TRBJ1-1	NA	TGTGCCAGCAGCCACAGGGGGCCCCTGGGCACTGAAGCTTTCTTT	CASSHRGPLGTEAFF
NA	TRBV2	TRBJ1-6	NA	TGTGCCAGCAGTGACGTCTCAGGCCGTAATTCACCCCTCCACTTT	CASSDVSGRNSPLHF
NA	TRBV7-2	TRBJ1-1	once	TGTGCCAGCAGCTTAGGGGGCTGGGGCACTGAAGCTTTCTTT	CASSLGGWGTEAFF
NA	TRBV19	TRBJ2-2	NA	TGTGCCAGTAGTATAGTGGGCAGCAACACCGGGGAGCTGTTTTTT	CASSIVGSNTGELFF
TRBD1	TRBV7-2	TRBJ2-5	NA	TGTGCCAGCAGCTCATGGACAGGGGAGCAAGAGACCCAGTACTTC	CASSSWTGEQETQYF
NA	TRBV11-2	TRBJ1-1	NA	TGTGCCAGCAGCTTAGGATCGACGGGAGCAGAAGCTTTCTTT	CASSLGSTGAEAFF
TRBD1	TRBV19	TRBJ1-2	NA	TGTGCCACCGGACAGGGCTATGGCTACACCTTC	CATGQGYGYTF
TRBD2	TRBV6-1	TRBJ2-7	NA	TGTGCCAGCAGTGGATTACTAGCGGGGGAATCCTACGAGCAGTACTTC	CASSGLLAGESYEQYF
TRBD2	TRBV6-4	TRBJ2-1	medium-sized	TGTGCCAGCAGTGGGACTAGCGGGGGCAATGAGCAGTTCTTC	CASSGTSGGNEQFF
NA	TRBV27	TRBJ1-2	NA	TGTGCCAGCAGTTTAGAGATGAGCGGACGGCCCTATGGCTACACCTTC	CASSLEMSGRPYGYTF
TRBD1	TRBV7-9	TRBJ2-1	NA	TGTGCCAGCAGCTTAGCTTGGACAGGTTTGACTGAGCAGTTCTTC	CASSLAWTGLTEQFF
TRBD1	TRBV27	TRBJ1-5	NA	TGTGCCAGCAGTTTAGGACAGGGTTATCAGCCCCAGCATTTT	CASSLGQGYQPQHF
NA	TRBV6-1	TRBJ2-1	once	TGTGCCAGCAGTGAACTTACAGGGTCCTACAATGAGCAGTTCTTC	CASSELTGSYNEQFF
NA	TRBV5-1	TRBJ1-1	NA	TGCGCCAGCAGCTTGGAGACAGCGATGAACACTGAAGCTTTCTTT	CASSLETAMNTEAFF
TRBD2	TRBV9	TRBJ2-7	NA	TGTGCCAGCAGCGTAGCTACGGGGGGGGCAGACTACGAGCAGTACTTC	CASSVATGGADYEQYF
TRBD2	TRBV2	TRBJ2-7	NA	TGTGCCAGCAGGGGAGGGAACGAGCAGTACTTC	CASRGGNEQYF
NA	TRBV5-5	TRBJ2-2	NA	TGTGCCAGCAGCTTGGATCCGTACACCGGGGAGCTGTTTTTT	CASSLDPYTGELFF
NA	TRBV3-1/TRBV3-2	TRBJ2-7	NA	TGTGCCAGCAGCCAAGTCGGGACCTACGAGCAGTACTTC	CASSQVGTYEQYF
TRBD2	TRBV6-5	TRBJ2-5	NA	TGTGCCAGCAGTCAAACTAGCGGGGGGGAAGAGACCCAGTACTTC	CASSQTSGGEETQYF
TRBD1	TRBV7-9	TRBJ2-7	NA	TGTGCCAGCAGCAGGACAGGGTCCTACGAGCAGTACTTC	CASSRTGSYEQYF